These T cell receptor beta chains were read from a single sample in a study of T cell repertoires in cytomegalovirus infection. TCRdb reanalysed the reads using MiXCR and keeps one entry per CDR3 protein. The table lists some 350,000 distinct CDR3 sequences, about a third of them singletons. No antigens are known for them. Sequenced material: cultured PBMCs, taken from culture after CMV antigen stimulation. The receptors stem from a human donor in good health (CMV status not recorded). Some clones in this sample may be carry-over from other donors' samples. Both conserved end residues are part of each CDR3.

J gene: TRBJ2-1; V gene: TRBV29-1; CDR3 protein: CSVEGRDGRYNEQFF
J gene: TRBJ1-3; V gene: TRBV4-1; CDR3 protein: CASSHLRTAGSGNTIYF
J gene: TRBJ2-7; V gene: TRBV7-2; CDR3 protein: CASSLVLAGVTEQYF
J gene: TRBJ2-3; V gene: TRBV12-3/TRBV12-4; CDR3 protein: CASSIQRERTDTQYF
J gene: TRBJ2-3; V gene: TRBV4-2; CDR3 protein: CASSQPGSLGSDTQYF
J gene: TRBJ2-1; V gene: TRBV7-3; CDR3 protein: CASSLSRTVSSEQFF
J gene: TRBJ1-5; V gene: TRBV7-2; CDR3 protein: CASSLEGGYQPQHF
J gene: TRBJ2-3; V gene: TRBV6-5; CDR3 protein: CASSYRATQYF
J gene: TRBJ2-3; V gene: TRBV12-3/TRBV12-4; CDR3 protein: CASSLTARVDTQYF
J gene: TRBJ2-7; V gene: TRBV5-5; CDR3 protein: CASSLFRTVYEQYF